The present entry profiles one TCR beta chain with its context. Its antigen is as yet unknown. The PCR was carried out with 60 Vbeta primers and 13 Jbeta primers. TCRdb keeps only in-frame clones here, not all; method: immunoSEQ multiplex PCR. Among around 130,000 clones listed, about 80% were seen once. Trimming left V 0 bases short and J 6 bases short, with 11 bases between. The CDR3 has 15 amino acids. Germline-derived CDR1 and CDR2 are LGHNA and YSLEER. The source of the sample is a study of cytomegalovirus exposure and HLA in healthy donors. Study overall: Counted in an early data release were 65 million to 100 million unique TCRs from HLA-typed donors. Points from the study as a whole: V- and J-gene trimming in TCR beta was tied to a missense DCLRE1C variant by an analysis performed later. The study put around 180 TCR beta chains on its list as cytomegalovirus-associated.

Sequenced input: PBMCs. This receptor was taken from a middle-aged woman in good health and CMV-seronegative. The chain links TRBV4-3 to TRBJ2-2; no firm D call. CDR3 loop: CASSQEFDGSGELFF. The CDR3 coding sequence is TGCGCCAGCAGCCAAGAGTTCGACGGGTCCGGGGAGCTGTTTTTT.